This T cell receptor beta chain was captured by sequencing in a study of CD8 T cells in ankylosing spondylitis. Germline CDR1 is SGDLS and CDR2 is YYNGEE. CDR3 length: 13 amino acids. V was shortened by 0 bases and J by 2 bases, with 4 bases between the two germline ends. This clonotype was counted at least ten times. One entry per CDR3 protein results from TCRdb running MiXCR on the 5' RACE reads. The sample gives about 240,000 distinct CDR3 sequences, less than 9.5% of which show up once; around 5.1% is in the top ten. The sample consisted of blood, either unsorted or a sorted T cell fraction (not recorded which). The gene calls are TRBV9 and TRBJ2-3, with D hard to call. This TCR came from a female donor with ankylosing spondylitis or in good health (not recorded which). As DNA, the CDR3 is TGTGCCAGCAGCGTAGGGTTCACAGATACGCAGTATTTT. Protein: CASSVGFTDTQYF. The whole variable domain, filled in from reference TRBV9 and TRBJ2-3, reads DSGVTQTPKHLITATGQRVTLRCSPRSGDLSVYWYQQSLDQGLQFLIQYYNGEERAKGNILERFSAQQFPDLHSELNLSSLELGDSALYFCASSVGFTDTQYFGPGTRLTVL.